The 7 T cell receptor beta chains below all came from one sample that was sequenced in a study of beta chain features in type 1 diabetes. Reverse transcribing all isolated RNA meant expressed TCRB transcripts were sequenced. Repertoires were generated with immunoSEQ multiplex PCR, while TCRdb's copy carries only in-frame clones and drops some. The data show about 250,000 clones, 13% to 15% seen once. The sample taken for sequencing was naive CD4+ T cells from blood. The receptors come from a middle-aged woman in good health.

The gene calls are TRBV5-1 and TRBJ2-1, with 13 bases aligning to TRBD2. The J segment lost 1 base and the V segment lost 0 bases, leaving 7 bases of the junction unmatched. The CDR3 runs 19 residues. The germline gives CDR1 SGHRS, CDR2 YFSETQ. CDR3 loop: CASSLATSGGAGSYNEQFF. The CDR3 DNA reads TGCGCCAGCAGCTTGGCCACTAGCGGGGGGGCCGGTTCCTACAATGAGCAGTTCTTC. Variable domain in full (rest from reference TRBV5-1 and TRBJ2-1): KAGVTQTPRYLIKTRGQQVTLSCSPISGHRSVSWYQQTPGQGLQFLFEYFSETQRNKGNFPGRFSGRQFSNSRSEMNVSTLELGDSALYLCASSLATSGGAGSYNEQFFGPGTRLTVL.

Points on this clone: Being one base from a much bigger clone, this may be a read error. The chain uses TRBV7-8 and TRBJ2-3, with 7 bases identical to TRBD2. V gave up 3 bases and J gave up 1 base; unmatched junction bases: 1. This CDR3 has 14 amino acids. The germline CDR1 and CDR2 sequences are SGHVS and FQNEAQ. The chain's CDR3 is CASSLSGGTDTQYF. The CDR3 nucleotides read TGTGCCAGCAGCTTGAGCGGGGGCACAGATACGCAGTATTTT.

This chain joins TRBV12-5 and TRBJ1-5; 7 positions agree with TRBD1. The CDR3 length is 17 residues. V was clipped by 2 bases and J by 8 bases; unmatched bases: 15. Germline CDR1 LGHNT, CDR2 FRNRAP. The CDR3 reads CASGLMWGRDSREPQHF. CDR3 bases: TGTGCTAGTGGTTTGATGTGGGGGCGGGACAGCCGGGAGCCCCAGCATTTT.

CDR3 nucleotides: TGTGGGAGCGGGGGGCCCACAGATACGCAGTATTTT. This encodes CGSGGPTDTQYF. The chain couples TRBV5-4 to TRBJ2-3; TRBD2 matches 9 bases. CDR1 and CDR2 (germline): SGHNT, YYREEE (reference sequence). The CDR3 covers 12 residues.

The table lists this clone with a few counts. The chain combines TRBV4-1 with TRBJ1-6, with 9 bases aligning to TRBD1. The CDR3 extends over 20 amino acids. CDR1 is MGHRA, CDR2 YSYEKL, per germline. V shed 1 base, J shed 10 bases, and the junction held 20 bases outside the gene matches. The CDR3, as DNA: TGCGCCAGCAGCCAAGCCGGGACAGGGAGAGGGTCGGTGGTTGAGTCACCCCTCCACTTT. This sequence encodes CASSQAGTGRGSVVESPLHF.

There are a few counts of this clone. V gene TRBV19 combines with J gene TRBJ1-1; 7 bases fit TRBD1. Trimming removed 10 bases from V and 4 bases from J; junction bases left unmatched: 21. The CDR3 is 17 amino acids. Germline V lookup: CDR1 LNHDA, CDR2 SQIVND (reference sequence). This CDR3 reads CATRTPGQGVRVTEAFF. The CDR3 DNA reads TGTGCCACCCGCACTCCCGGCCAGGGGGTGAGGGTCACTGAAGCTTTCTTT.

This clone turned up a few times. The gene calls are TRBV10-3 and TRBJ1-6, with TRBD1 identical over 9 bases. CDR1 and CDR2 from the germline V gene are ENHRY and SYGVKD. The CDR3 has 14 residues. V lost 6 bases, J lost 9 bases, and 6 bases stayed unmatched. The CDR3 loop is CAISAGQGFSPLHF. CDR3 bases: TGTGCCATCAGCGCCGGACAGGGGTTTTCACCCCTCCACTTT.